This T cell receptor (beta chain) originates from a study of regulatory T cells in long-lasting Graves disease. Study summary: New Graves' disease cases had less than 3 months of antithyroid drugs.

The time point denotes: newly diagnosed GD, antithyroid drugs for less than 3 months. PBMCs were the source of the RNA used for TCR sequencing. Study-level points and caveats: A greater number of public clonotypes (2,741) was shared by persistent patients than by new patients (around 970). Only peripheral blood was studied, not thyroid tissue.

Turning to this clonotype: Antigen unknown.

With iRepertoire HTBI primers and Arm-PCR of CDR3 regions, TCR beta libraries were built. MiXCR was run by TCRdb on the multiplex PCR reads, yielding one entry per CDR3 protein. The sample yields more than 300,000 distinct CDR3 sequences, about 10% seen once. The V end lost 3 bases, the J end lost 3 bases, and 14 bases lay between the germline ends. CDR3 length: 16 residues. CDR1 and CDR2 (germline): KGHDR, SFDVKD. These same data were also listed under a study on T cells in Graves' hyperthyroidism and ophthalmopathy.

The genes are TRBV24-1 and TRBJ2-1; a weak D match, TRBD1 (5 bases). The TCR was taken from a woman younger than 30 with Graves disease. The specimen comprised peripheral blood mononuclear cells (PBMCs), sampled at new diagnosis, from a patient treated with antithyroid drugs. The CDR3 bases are TGTGCCACCAGTGATCCCAATTGGGGCAGCTACAATGAGCAGTTCTTC. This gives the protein CATSDPNWGSYNEQFF.